This T cell receptor beta chain was identified in a study of blood T cell repertoires in COVID-19. Study details: Italy, Spain and the United States were the sources of the convalescent and acute COVID-19 samples. PBMCs, B-cell-depleted T cells, or T cells were the source of the cDNA or gDNA that made up the material.

In the original processing: Estimation of nucleated cell counts was performed using reference gene primer amplification. Sequencing was performed with immunoSEQ multiplex PCR; in TCRdb, only in-frame clones are kept and a portion is missing. V and J calls and clone size are given by that table; D and trimming were obtained from the DNA. This table holds hundreds of thousands of clones, more than 80% found once. The germline V gene has CDR1 LNHDA and CDR2 SQIVND (reference sequence). Trimming took off 5 bases at V and 4 bases at J, with 9 bases between the two ends. The CDR3 is 13 amino acids. The TCR comes from a woman aged 30 to 39 with active or convalescent COVID-19. The chain recombines TRBV19 with TRBJ2-1; weak D call: TRBD2 (6 bases). Specimen: peripheral blood. The DNA for the CDR3 is TGTGCCAGTAGTCGGGGGAGGTACAATGAGCAGTTCTTC. This encodes CASSRGRYNEQFF.